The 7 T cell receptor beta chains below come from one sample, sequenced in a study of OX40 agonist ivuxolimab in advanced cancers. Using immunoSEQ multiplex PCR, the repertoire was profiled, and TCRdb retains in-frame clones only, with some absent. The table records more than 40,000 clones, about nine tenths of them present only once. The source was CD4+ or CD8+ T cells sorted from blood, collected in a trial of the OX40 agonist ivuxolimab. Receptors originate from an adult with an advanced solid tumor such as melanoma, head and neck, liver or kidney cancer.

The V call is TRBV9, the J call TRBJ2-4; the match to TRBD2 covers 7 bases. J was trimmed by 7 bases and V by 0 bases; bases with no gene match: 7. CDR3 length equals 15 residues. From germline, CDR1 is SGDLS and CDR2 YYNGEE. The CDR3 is CASSVDSGGYNIQYF. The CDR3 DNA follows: TGTGCCAGCAGCGTAGATTCCGGGGGGTATAACATTCAGTACTTC.

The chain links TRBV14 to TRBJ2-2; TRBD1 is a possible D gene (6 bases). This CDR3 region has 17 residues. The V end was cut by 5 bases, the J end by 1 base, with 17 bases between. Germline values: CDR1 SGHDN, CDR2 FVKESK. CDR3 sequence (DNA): TGTGCCAGCAGCTCCTATCCCGACAGGCGGAACACCGGGGAGCTGTTTTTT. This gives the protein CASSSYPDRRNTGELFF.

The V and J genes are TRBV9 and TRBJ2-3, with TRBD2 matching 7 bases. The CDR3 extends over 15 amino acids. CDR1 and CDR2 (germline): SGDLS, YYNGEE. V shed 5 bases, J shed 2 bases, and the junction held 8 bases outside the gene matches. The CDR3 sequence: CASSSSGRLTDTQYF. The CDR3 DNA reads TGTGCCAGCAGTTCTAGCGGCAGACTCACAGATACGCAGTATTTT.

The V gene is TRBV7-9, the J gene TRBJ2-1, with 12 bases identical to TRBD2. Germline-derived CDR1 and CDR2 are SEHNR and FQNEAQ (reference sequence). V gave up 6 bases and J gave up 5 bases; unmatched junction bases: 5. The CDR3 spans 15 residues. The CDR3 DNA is TGTGCCAGCAGTCACCTAGCGGGAGGGAACAATGAGCAGTTCTTC. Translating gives CASSHLAGGNNEQFF.

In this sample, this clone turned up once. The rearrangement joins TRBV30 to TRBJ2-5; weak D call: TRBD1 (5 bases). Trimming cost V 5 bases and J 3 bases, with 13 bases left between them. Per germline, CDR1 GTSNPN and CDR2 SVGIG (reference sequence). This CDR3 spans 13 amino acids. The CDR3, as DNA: TGTGCCTGGGCCAGACAGATAGAAGAGACCCAGTACTTC. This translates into CAWARQIEETQYF.

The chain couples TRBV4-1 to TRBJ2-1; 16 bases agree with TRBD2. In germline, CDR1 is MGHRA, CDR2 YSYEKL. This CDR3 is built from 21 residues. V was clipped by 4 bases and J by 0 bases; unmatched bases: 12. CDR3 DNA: TGCGCCAGCAGCCTCGTCTCCGGGACTAGCGGGAGGGTCCGCTCCTACAATGAGCAGTTCTTC. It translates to CASSLVSGTSGRVRSYNEQFF.

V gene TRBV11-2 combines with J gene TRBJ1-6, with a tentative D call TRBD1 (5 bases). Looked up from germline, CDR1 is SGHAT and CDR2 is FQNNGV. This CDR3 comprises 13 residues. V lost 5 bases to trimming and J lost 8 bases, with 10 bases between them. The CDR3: CASSTQVYSPLHF. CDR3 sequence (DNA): TGTGCCAGCAGCACACAGGTTTATTCACCCCTCCACTTT.